The 10 T cell receptor beta chains below all came from one sample that was sequenced in a study of read filtering for tumor transcriptome and immune sequencing. This library used around 0.4 ug RNA and molecular barcoded adaptors spanning alpha/delta and beta/gamma chains. TCRdb fed the reads into MiXCR, producing one record per CDR3 protein. The sample includes 90,000 to 95,000 distinct CDR3 sequences, 20% to 25% of them seen just once. Sequencing was done on a sample of a population of CD138-negative cells sorted from bone marrow. The receptors derive from a donor over 35 with multiple myeloma.

This clonotype was seen many times. At one boundary the junction diverges from the germline segment, which might be a read error. The gene calls are TRBV5-1 and TRBJ1-5; D perhaps matches TRBD1 (6 bases). CDR1 SGHRS and CDR2 YFSETQ come from the germline V gene. The CDR3 consists of 13 residues. The CDR3 DNA is TGTGCCAGCAGCCCAGGGGGCAATCAGCCCCAGCATTTT. Its translation is CASSPGGNQPQHF.

This clonotype was observed a few times. This CDR3 is missing its conserved last phenylalanine or tryptophan, likely due to a read error. The chain uses TRBV19 and TRBJ2-1; no reliable D call. Trimming took off 3 bases at V and 0 bases at J, with 9 bases between the two ends. Per the germline V gene, CDR1 is LNHDA and CDR2 is SQIVND (reference sequence). This CDR3 spans 15 amino acids. The CDR3 DNA reads TGTGCCAGTAGTATGTTTGTCAGCTCCTACAATGAGCAGTTCCTC. This encodes CASSMFVSSYNEQFL.

There are many counts of this clonotype. The chain carries TRBV5-1 and TRBJ2-3; no clear D gene. Germline assignment: CDR1 SGHRS and CDR2 YFSETQ. The CDR3 spans 14 residues. V gave up 6 bases and J gave up 0 bases, with 11 bases separating them. The CDR3 sequence is CASNPVRSTDTQYF. In DNA, the CDR3 is TGCGCCAGCAACCCGGTACGCAGCACAGATACGCAGTATTTT.

This clonotype has a handful of counts. This chain links TRBV11-2 with TRBJ2-7, with D unresolved. Germline assignment: CDR1 SGHAT and CDR2 FQNNGV. Trimming stripped 1 base from V and 3 bases from J, with 13 bases between. This CDR3 has 15 residues. DNA for the CDR3: TGTGCCAGCAGCTTAGTGTTTACTCCCGACTACGAGCAGTACTTC. Its protein product is CASSLVFTPDYEQYF.

This chain connects TRBV6-6 to TRBJ1-4; the D is unclear. V gave up 6 bases and J gave up 2 bases, with 10 bases separating them. Germline CDR1 MNHNY, CDR2 SVGAGI (reference sequence). This CDR3 spans 14 amino acids. This CDR3 reads CASRFVSTNEKLFF. CDR3 nucleotide sequence: TGTGCCAGCAGATTCGTTTCGACTAATGAAAAACTGTTTTTT.

The gene calls are TRBV28 and TRBJ1-1, with unresolved D. This CDR3 spans 15 amino acids. Trimming stripped 10 bases from V and 1 base from J, with 19 bases between. CDR1 is MDHEN, CDR2 SYDVKM, per germline. This CDR3 is CATLPRPSRNTEAFF. CDR3 in DNA: TGTGCCACCCTTCCCCGGCCATCGAGGAACACTGAAGCTTTCTTT. The entire variable domain, with the rest obtained from reference TRBV28 and TRBJ1-1, is as follows: DVKVTQSSRYLVKRTGEKVFLECVQDMDHENMFWYRQDPGLGLRLIYFSYDVKMKEKGDIPEGYSVSREKKERFSLILESASTNQTSMYLCATLPRPSRNTEAFFGQGTRLTVV.

J is TRBJ1-5 and V is TRBV30, with D tentatively TRBD1 (5 bases). Germline V gene sequence: CDR1 GTSNPN, CDR2 SVGIG (reference sequence). V lost 1 base to trimming and J lost 6 bases, with 13 bases between them. This CDR3 contains 14 residues. The CDR3 DNA sequence: TGTGCCTGGAGTGACGGGATCGGGACTCAGCCCCAGCATTTT. As protein: CAWSDGIGTQPQHF.

This clonotype was recorded many times. The chain couples TRBV20-1 to TRBJ2-3; D not resolved. Germline V lookup: CDR1 DFQATT, CDR2 SNEGSKA (reference sequence). The V end lost 2 bases, the J end lost 6 bases, and 9 bases lay between the germline ends. The CDR3 extends over 12 amino acids. The CDR3 sequence is CSARPGRDTQYF. The DNA for the CDR3 is TGCAGTGCTAGACCGGGCAGGGATACGCAGTATTTT.

This clonotype has a count of ten or more. The rearrangement joins TRBV29-1 to TRBJ1-1; perhaps TRBD1 as D (6 bases). V lost 7 bases, J lost 0 bases, and 9 bases lay in between. Germline CDR1 reads SQVTM; CDR2 reads ANQGSEA. The CDR3 sequence is 12 residues long. The CDR3 DNA reads TGCAGCGGGGGACAATTGAACACTGAAGCTTTCTTT. It specifies CSGGQLNTEAFF.

The V gene is TRBV14, the J gene TRBJ2-1; 9 bases are a match to TRBD1. This CDR3 comprises 15 residues. The J segment lost 6 bases and the V segment lost 2 bases, leaving 5 bases of the junction unmatched. Germline V gene data show CDR1 as SGHDN and CDR2 as FVKESK. The CDR3 loop is CASSQRGQGRNEQFF. CDR3 sequence (DNA): TGTGCCAGCAGCCAAAGGGGACAGGGACGCAATGAGCAGTTCTTC.